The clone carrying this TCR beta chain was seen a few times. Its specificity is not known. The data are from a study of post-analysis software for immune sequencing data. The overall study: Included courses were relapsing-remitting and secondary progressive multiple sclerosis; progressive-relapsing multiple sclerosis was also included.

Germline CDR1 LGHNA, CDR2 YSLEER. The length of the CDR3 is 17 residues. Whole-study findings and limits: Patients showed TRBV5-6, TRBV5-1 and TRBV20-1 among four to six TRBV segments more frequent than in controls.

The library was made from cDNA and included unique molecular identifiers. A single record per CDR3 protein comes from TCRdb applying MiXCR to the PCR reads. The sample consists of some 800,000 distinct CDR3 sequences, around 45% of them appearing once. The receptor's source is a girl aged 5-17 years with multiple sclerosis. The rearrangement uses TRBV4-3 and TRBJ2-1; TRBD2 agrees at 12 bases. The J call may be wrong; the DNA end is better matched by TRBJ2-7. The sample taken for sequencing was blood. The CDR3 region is CASSQDQTSGRFDEQYF. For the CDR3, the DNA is TGCGCCAGCAGCCAAGATCAGACTAGCGGGAGATTCGACGAGCAGTACTTC.